These T cell receptor beta chains were read from a single sample in a study of T cell repertoires in cytomegalovirus infection. TCRdb recomputed calls from the reads with MiXCR, one row per CDR3 protein. This sample has approximately 150,000 distinct CDR3 sequences; 20% to 25% occur once, and the top ten carry 25%. These receptors' antigens are unknown. Sequencing used CD8+ T cells from cultured PBMCs, obtained from culture after CMV antigen stimulation. These receptors originate from a human donor in good health (CMV status not recorded). Some clones in this sample may be carry-over from other donors' samples. Each CDR3 is given with its conserved first and last residue. D genes are given only for firm matches. Clone size is stated in some rows and not others, as once, few, many or a class when expanded.

V gene: TRBV27; J gene: TRBJ2-5; clone size: few; D gene: TRBD1; CDR3 protein: CASSLTGVGETQYF; CDR3 DNA: TGTGCCAGCAGCTTAACAGGGGTCGGAGAGACCCAGTACTTC
V gene: TRBV7-9; J gene: TRBJ1-4; clone size: few; D gene: -; CDR3 protein: CASSKYPEREKLFF; CDR3 DNA: TGTGCCAGCAGTAAATACCCCGAACGGGAAAAACTGTTTTTT
V gene: TRBV9; J gene: TRBJ2-7; clone size: -; D gene: TRBD2; CDR3 protein: CASSVGGTRADEQYF; CDR3 DNA: TGTGCCAGCAGCGTCGGGGGGACCCGGGCGGACGAGCAGTACTTC
V gene: TRBV11-2; J gene: TRBJ2-5; clone size: -; D gene: -; CDR3 protein: CASSLDATVVQETQYF; CDR3 DNA: TGTGCCAGCAGCTTAGATGCAACTGTCGTCCAAGAGACCCAGTACTTC
V gene: TRBV19; J gene: TRBJ1-5; clone size: -; D gene: TRBD1; CDR3 protein: CASSPGQGFDQPQHF; CDR3 DNA: TGTGCCAGTAGCCCGGGACAGGGTTTCGATCAGCCCCAGCATTTT
V gene: TRBV20-1; J gene: TRBJ1-1; clone size: -; D gene: -; CDR3 protein: CSAREGAENTEAFF; CDR3 DNA: TGCAGTGCTAGAGAGGGGGCAGAGAACACTGAAGCTTTCTTT
V gene: TRBV7-6; J gene: TRBJ1-6; clone size: -; D gene: -; CDR3 protein: CASSFGRSAYNSPLHF; CDR3 DNA: TGTGCCAGCAGCTTCGGAAGGTCCGCCTATAATTCACCCCTCCACTTT
V gene: TRBV4-1; J gene: TRBJ1-1; clone size: few; D gene: -; CDR3 protein: CASSPVERRARNTEAFF; CDR3 DNA: TGCGCCAGCAGCCCAGTAGAACGCAGGGCTCGGAACACTGAAGCTTTCTTT
V gene: TRBV7-6; J gene: TRBJ1-1; clone size: -; D gene: -; CDR3 protein: CASSPRKGTTEAFF; CDR3 DNA: TGTGCCAGCAGCCCCCGTAAGGGGACCACTGAAGCTTTCTTT
V gene: TRBV27; J gene: TRBJ1-2; clone size: -; D gene: -; CDR3 protein: CASSLFGQSYGYTF; CDR3 DNA: TGTGCCAGCAGTTTATTTGGGCAGAGCTATGGCTACACCTTC
V gene: TRBV10-3; J gene: TRBJ2-7; clone size: -; D gene: TRBD2; CDR3 protein: CAISEGAGGYVYEQYF; CDR3 DNA: TGTGCCATCAGTGAGGGTGCGGGGGGTTACGTCTACGAGCAGTACTTC
V gene: TRBV7-2; J gene: TRBJ2-7; clone size: -; D gene: -; CDR3 protein: CASSFRPVGSEQYF; CDR3 DNA: TGTGCCAGCAGCTTCCGGCCAGTGGGTAGCGAGCAGTACTTC
V gene: TRBV27; J gene: TRBJ2-3; clone size: -; D gene: -; CDR3 protein: CASSLTGASFTDTQYF; CDR3 DNA: TGTGCCAGCAGTTTAACGGGGGCCTCATTCACAGATACGCAGTATTTT
V gene: TRBV7-9; J gene: TRBJ2-1; clone size: -; D gene: TRBD2; CDR3 protein: CASSKTSGGVYNEQFF; CDR3 DNA: TGTGCCAGCAGCAAAACTAGCGGGGGGGTATACAATGAGCAGTTCTTC
V gene: TRBV7-9; J gene: TRBJ2-7; clone size: -; D gene: TRBD1; CDR3 protein: CASSHHVTGENYEQYF; CDR3 DNA: TGTGCCAGCAGCCACCATGTGACAGGGGAGAACTACGAGCAGTACTTC
V gene: TRBV9; J gene: TRBJ1-4; clone size: few; D gene: TRBD1; CDR3 protein: CASSAGDRLNEKLFF; CDR3 DNA: TGTGCCAGCAGCGCCGGGGACAGGCTTAATGAAAAACTGTTTTTT
V gene: TRBV11-1; J gene: TRBJ1-1; clone size: few; D gene: TRBD1; CDR3 protein: CASTPAVEQGVSTEAFF; CDR3 DNA: TGTGCCAGCACTCCTGCGGTAGAACAGGGGGTGTCCACTGAAGCTTTCTTT
V gene: TRBV28; J gene: TRBJ1-4; clone size: few; D gene: -; CDR3 protein: CAAPANEGRFEEELFF; CDR3 DNA: TGTGCCGCTCCAGCAAACGAAGGACGGTTTGAGGAGGAACTGTTTTTT
V gene: TRBV6-1; J gene: TRBJ2-3; clone size: -; D gene: TRBD2; CDR3 protein: CASSEPLAGRDTQYF; CDR3 DNA: TGTGCCAGCAGTGAACCCCTAGCGGGGAGAGATACGCAGTATTTT
V gene: TRBV11-1; J gene: TRBJ1-2; clone size: -; D gene: -; CDR3 protein: CASSEYRGNYGYTF; CDR3 DNA: TGTGCCAGCAGCGAGTACCGGGGGAACTATGGCTACACCTTC
V gene: TRBV7-9; J gene: TRBJ1-2; clone size: -; D gene: -; CDR3 protein: CASSSDSYGYTF; CDR3 DNA: TGTGCCAGCAGCTCGGACAGTTATGGCTACACCTTC
V gene: TRBV12-3/TRBV12-4; J gene: TRBJ1-5; clone size: many; D gene: -; CDR3 protein: CASSPGSNQPQHF; CDR3 DNA: TGTGCCAGCAGTCCCGGCAGCAATCAGCCCCAGCATTTT
V gene: TRBV7-9; J gene: TRBJ2-5; clone size: few; D gene: TRBD2; CDR3 protein: CASSSWTSGQETQYF; CDR3 DNA: TGTGCCAGCAGCTCGTGGACTAGCGGCCAAGAGACCCAGTACTTC
V gene: TRBV5-6; J gene: TRBJ1-2; clone size: -; D gene: -; CDR3 protein: CASSLKITANYGYTF; CDR3 DNA: TGTGCCAGCAGCTTGAAGATCACAGCTAACTATGGCTACACCTTC
V gene: TRBV15; J gene: TRBJ2-5; clone size: -; D gene: -; CDR3 protein: CATSTGGEETQYF; CDR3 DNA: TGTGCCACCAGCACCGGGGGTGAGGAGACCCAGTACTTC